This TCR beta chain is from a study of blood T cell repertoires in COVID-19. Trimming stripped 5 bases from V and 10 bases from J, with 20 bases between. This CDR3 has 14 amino acids. Germline CDR1 reads SGHNT; CDR2 reads YYREEE (reference sequence). Participants were aged roughly 18 to 89 years from approximately 23 US areas. Participants were placed into cohorts based on the clinical history they reported. In the original analysis: Amplifying reference gene primers gave estimates of nucleated cell counts. The repertoire was sequenced with immunoSEQ multiplex PCR; TCRdb's copy has only in-frame clones and lacks some. The V and J calls and clone size come from that table; D and trimming were worked out from the DNA. Altogether about 270,000 clones are present, 75% to 90% being singletons, with the ten largest covering approximately 4%.

The sequencing input was PBMCs or T cells enriched from blood (not recorded which). The chain combines TRBV5-4 with TRBJ2-3; D unclear. This receptor was identified in a woman aged 25 to 39 with acute COVID-19. The CDR3 DNA reads TGTGCCAGCAGGCCGGAGAGCCTCCTGGGTGCGCAGTATTTT. It encodes CASRPESLLGAQYF.